The present T cell receptor (beta chain) was sequenced within a study of human T cells and chemical hapten exposure. Study findings and constraints: No shift was seen in TCRs above 1 in 1000 frequency with DPC sensitization.

TCRdb fed the RACE reads into MiXCR, producing one record per CDR3 protein. The table lists tens of thousands of distinct CDR3 sequences, about a tenth of them singletons, with approximately 1% in the top ten. CDR3 length: 15 residues. V shed 0 bases and J shed 1 base, with 12 bases lying between them. From germline, CDR1 is GTSNPN and CDR2 SVGIG (reference sequence). This clonotype was counted many times. Its target is unknown. Documented time point: patch test 3, about 24 weeks after DPC sensitization. This sample's treatment: therapeutic diphenylcyclopropenone sensitization with weekly scalp DPC. This receptor was identified in a woman aged 25 to 39 with alopecia areata. Some clones in this sample may be carry-over from other donors' samples. The gene calls are TRBV30 and TRBJ1-1; TRBD1 is a possible D gene (6 bases). The sequences come from whole blood, collected in connection with sensitization to the hapten diphenylcyclopropenone (DPC). CDR3 DNA sequence: TGTGCCTGGAGTGTACGGGGGGCGGGGAACACTGAAGCTTTCTTT. Protein product: CAWSVRGAGNTEAFF.